This T cell receptor beta chain was documented in a study of blood T cell repertoires in COVID-19. The overall study: COVID-19 samples from acute and convalescent phases originated in the United States, Italy and Spain. Sample material is recorded as cDNA or gDNA derived from T cells, B-cell-depleted T cells, or PBMCs.

Under the authors' procedure: How many nucleated cells were present was estimated from reference gene primer amplification. Here immunoSEQ multiplex PCR was the method, and the copy in TCRdb shows in-frame clones only, minus some. The V and J calls and the clone size are those of that table, but D and trimming were determined from the DNA. The sample shows 200,000 to 250,000 clones, 70% to 90% of them seen only once. Trimming removed 4 bases from V and 2 bases from J; junction bases left unmatched: 8. The CDR3 loop spans 15 amino acids. CDR1 MNHEY and CDR2 SVGAGI come from the germline V gene. Sequenced: peripheral blood. The origin of this receptor is a man between 40 and 49 years old with acute or convalescent COVID-19. The V and J genes are TRBV6-5 and TRBJ2-7; 7 positions agree with TRBD1. CDR3 protein: CASSSSKGGAYEQYF. The CDR3 DNA is TGTGCCAGCAGTTCCTCCAAAGGGGGCGCCTACGAGCAGTACTTC.